The 21 T cell receptor beta chains below were found in one sample sequenced in a study of blood T cells in healthy people across ages. A J-beta primer mix and a sample-barcoded 5' primer were used in a second PCR of about 6 to 12 cycles. TCRdb passed the 5' RACE reads through MiXCR, listing each CDR3 protein once. The sample gives around 1.5 million distinct CDR3 sequences, about 31% of which show up once; about 10% is in the top ten. Sequences were obtained from blood. These receptors were collected from a woman in her twenties or thirties in good health.

This sequence joins TRBV12-3 or TRBV12-4 and TRBJ1-2; D ambiguous. The V and J ends lost 8 bases and 4 bases respectively, with 8 bases between them. The CDR3 is made up of 11 amino acids. CDR3 amino acids: CASGPSYGYTF. The DNA for the CDR3 is TGTGCCAGCGGGCCTTCCTATGGCTACACCTTC.

In its sample, this clonotype was seen a few times. V usage is TRBV7-9 and J usage is TRBJ2-3; D unresolved. The CDR3 has 13 residues. Germline CDR1 is SEHNR and CDR2 is FQNEAQ (reference sequence). V lost 7 bases and J lost 3, with 11 bases in between. CDR3 sequence (DNA): TGTGCCAGCACCCCGACCCGAACAGATACGCAGTATTTT. It encodes CASTPTRTDTQYF.

The chain combines TRBV4-1 with TRBJ1-2; D is ambiguous. Germline-derived CDR1 and CDR2 are MGHRA and YSYEKL. The CDR3 is made up of 15 amino acids. Trimming cost V 0 bases and J 0 bases, with 8 bases left between them. In DNA form, the CDR3 reads TGCGCCAGCAGCCAAGAAGCACGGGCTAACTATGGCTACACCTTC. This codes for CASSQEARANYGYTF.

The chain is built from TRBV12-3 or TRBV12-4 and TRBJ1-2; D uncertain. This CDR3 has 12 residues. Trimming shortened V by 6 bases and J by 4 bases, and 9 bases separated the two germline ends. CDR3 amino acids: CASRDPGYGYTF. The CDR3, as DNA: TGTGCCAGCAGGGACCCGGGCTATGGCTACACCTTC.

On this clonotype itself: This may be a read error: a much more frequent sequence differs by one nucleotide. The chain combines TRBV5-1 with TRBJ1-2; the D gene is possibly TRBD1 (6 bases). V was cut by 0 bases and J by 6 bases, with 9 bases left in between. Germline V gene sequence: CDR1 SGHRS, CDR2 YFSETQ. This CDR3 spans 13 amino acids. The CDR3 loop is CASSLDRDDGYTF. CDR3 nucleotide sequence: TGCGCCAGCAGCTTGGACAGGGACGATGGCTACACCTTC. Full variable domain (outside the CDR3, taken from reference TRBV5-1 and TRBJ1-2): KAGVTQTPRYLIKTRGQQVTLSCSPISGHRSVSWYQQTPGQGLQFLFEYFSETQRNKGNFPGRFSGRQFSNSRSEMNVSTLELGDSALYLCASSLDRDDGYTFGSGTRLTVV.

Here the CDR3 reads CSARGPHNEQFF. CDR3 bases: TGCAGTGCTAGAGGGCCCCACAATGAGCAGTTCTTC. The chain employs TRBV20-1 and TRBJ2-1; D gene uncertain. Germline CDR1 DFQATT, CDR2 SNEGSKA (reference sequence). This CDR3 contains 12 residues. The germline V and J ends were trimmed by 1 base and 5 bases, with 6 bases remaining between them.

The chain is built from TRBV4-1 and TRBJ1-3; D is possibly TRBD1 (6 bases). The V gene lost 3 bases and the J gene lost 1 base, with 16 bases spanning the gap. This CDR3 region has 17 residues. Germline CDR1 is MGHRA and CDR2 is YSYEKL. The CDR3 protein is CASSHGFAGASGNTIYF. CDR3 DNA sequence: TGCGCCAGCAGCCATGGGTTCGCAGGGGCTTCTGGAAACACCATATATTTT.

The chain joins TRBV7-3 to TRBJ2-3; D remains ambiguous. This CDR3 contains 14 residues. Trimming pared 1 base from V and 3 bases from J, leaving 8 bases between. Germline-derived CDR1 and CDR2 are SGHTA and FQGTGA. CDR3 sequence: CASSLKGPTDTQYF. CDR3 nucleotide sequence: TGTGCCAGCAGCTTAAAGGGCCCGACAGATACGCAGTATTTT.

V usage is TRBV20-1 and J usage is TRBJ1-5; a possible D gene is TRBD1 (5 bases). Trimming took off 3 bases at V and 2 bases at J, with 14 bases between the two ends. The CDR3 totals 15 residues. Germline assignment: CDR1 DFQATT and CDR2 SNEGSKA (reference sequence). Here the CDR3 reads CSARVQTEGNQPQHF. The CDR3, as DNA: TGCAGTGCTAGGGTGCAGACAGAGGGCAATCAGCCCCAGCATTTT.

This CDR3 reads CASSLRSTSSYNEQFF. CDR3 DNA: TGCGCCAGCAGCTTGCGATCCACCAGCTCCTACAATGAGCAGTTCTTC. V is TRBV5-1 and J is TRBJ2-1; D not certain. Looked up from germline, CDR1 is SGHRS and CDR2 is YFSETQ. This CDR3 has 16 amino acids. The V gene lost 1 base and the J gene lost 0 bases, with 11 bases spanning the gap.

Note on this clonotype: Its ends do not fully match the called genes, so a read error is possible. This sequence joins TRBV5-6 and TRBJ2-5; 9 nucleotides line up with TRBD1. The length of the CDR3 is 16 residues. CDR1 is SGHDT and CDR2 is YYEEEE in the germline V gene. DNA of the CDR3: TGTGCCAGCAGCTCCCGGGACAGGGCTCGAAAAGAGGCCCAGTACTTC. Residues: CASSSRDRARKEAQYF.

This clonotype was observed a handful of times. The chain uses TRBV7-9 and TRBJ1-1; D is possibly TRBD1 (5 bases). Trimming left V 4 bases short and J 3 bases short, with 24 bases between. The CDR3 has 18 residues. Germline CDR1 SEHNR, CDR2 FQNEAQ (reference sequence). The CDR3 sequence is CASSYSQQGSRGDTEAFF. The CDR3 nucleotides read TGTGCCAGCAGCTACTCCCAGCAGGGCAGTAGGGGTGACACTGAAGCTTTCTTT.

The rearrangement uses TRBV19 and TRBJ1-5, with 7 positions matching TRBD1. This CDR3 has 15 residues. V lost 7 bases, J lost 0 bases, and 6 bases stayed unmatched. Germline V gene lookup returns CDR1 LNHDA and CDR2 SQIVND (reference sequence). The DNA of the CDR3 is TGTGCCAGTACTACAGGGGTATATAGCAATCAGCCCCAGCATTTT. Translated: CASTTGVYSNQPQHF.

The rearrangement links TRBV12-3 or TRBV12-4 to TRBJ2-1; D unresolved. V dropped 5 bases and J dropped 9 bases, with 14 bases sitting between them. The CDR3 loop spans 13 amino acids. CDR3 region: CASSTRTNGEQFF. The DNA of the CDR3 is TGTGCCAGCAGTACCCGAACTAACGGTGAGCAGTTCTTC.

For this clonotype: Being one base from a much bigger clone, this may be a read error. V gene TRBV29-1 combines with J gene TRBJ2-7; tentative D call: TRBD2 (5 bases). V dropped 6 bases and J dropped 2 bases, with 17 bases sitting between them. Per germline, CDR1 SQVTM and CDR2 ANQGSEA. The CDR3 consists of 14 residues. CDR3 region: CSVRRGKGPYEQYF. CDR3 in DNA: TGCAGCGTCCGCCGGGGAAAAGGGCCCTACGAGCAGTACTTC.

The gene calls are TRBV29-1 and TRBJ2-3; TRBD1 or TRBD2 may be the D gene (7 bases each). The CDR3 has 13 residues. Trimming cost V 4 bases and J 5 bases, with 13 bases left between them. The germline CDR1 and CDR2 sequences are SQVTM and ANQGSEA. The CDR3 loop is CSVAGGVEDTQYF. CDR3 bases: TGCAGCGTTGCAGGGGGGGTGGAAGATACGCAGTATTTT.

This clonotype has just a few counts. This rearrangement joins TRBV18 to TRBJ2-5, with D hard to call. Germline V gene lookup returns CDR1 KGHSH and CDR2 LQKENI. The CDR3 length is 12 residues. Trimming took off 1 base at V and 3 bases at J, with 3 bases between the two ends. The CDR3 nucleotides are TGTGCCAGCTCACCACAGGAAGAGACCCAGTACTTC. Translation gives CASSPQEETQYF. Filled out from reference TRBV18 and TRBJ2-5, the complete variable domain reads NAGVMQNPRHLVRRRGQEARLRCSPMKGHSHVYWYRQLPEEGLKFMVYLQKENIIDESGMPKERFSAEFPKEGPSILRIQQVVRGDSAAYFCASSPQEETQYFGPGTRLLVL.

The V and J genes are TRBV13 and TRBJ2-7, with D possibly TRBD2 on 6 matching bases. There are 15 residues in the CDR3. Per germline, CDR1 PRHDT and CDR2 FYEKMQ (reference sequence). V gave up 4 bases and J gave up 4 bases, with 17 bases separating them. The CDR3 loop reads CASSSRGLAKYEQYF. In nucleotides, the CDR3 is TGTGCCAGCAGCTCACGCGGGCTAGCGAAGTACGAGCAGTACTTC.

In its sample, this clonotype was seen a few times. The V gene is TRBV2, the J gene TRBJ1-1, with D unresolved. CDR3 size: 14 residues. Germline values: CDR1 SNHLY, CDR2 FYNNEI. Between the trimmed V and J ends, which lost 4 bases and 11 bases, there was a span of 20 bases. CDR3 coding DNA: TGTGCCAGCAGTGCCCCGAGACACTTGGGAAAGGCTTTCTTT. This encodes CASSAPRHLGKAFF. The variable domain in full, with the rest retrieved from reference TRBV2 and TRBJ1-1, is EPEVTQTPSHQVTQMGQEVILRCVPISNHLYFYWYRQILGQKVEFLVSFYNNEISEKSEIFDDQFSVERPDGSNFTLKIRSTKLEDSAMYFCASSAPRHLGKAFFGQGTRLTVV.

The sample holds many counts of this clonotype. The V gene is TRBV12-3 or TRBV12-4, the J gene TRBJ2-3, with D possibly TRBD2 on 7 matching bases. There are 15 residues in the CDR3. Trimming pared 3 bases from V and 8 bases from J, leaving 18 bases between. CDR3 residues: CASSFDGGPRGTQYF. In nucleotides, the CDR3 is TGTGCCAGCAGTTTTGACGGGGGGCCCCGTGGTACGCAGTATTTT.

This clonotype was found a few times. This chain joins TRBV4-1 and TRBJ1-2, with 7 bases identical to TRBD1. V was pared by 0 bases and J by 5 bases, with 6 bases of the junction left unmatched. The CDR3 consists of 15 residues. CDR1 is MGHRA, CDR2 YSYEKL, per germline. The CDR3 reads CASSQEGGRGYGYTF. The CDR3 DNA is TGCGCCAGCAGCCAAGAAGGGGGCCGGGGATATGGCTACACCTTC.